These T cell receptor beta chains were read from a single sample in a study of tumour-infiltrating T cells in Burkitt lymphoma. Measured with immunoSEQ multiplex PCR; TCRdb has only the in-frame clones, and not every one. Of 15,000 to 20,000 clones detected, about 80% appear once; the ten largest clones hold less than 2.5%. Sequencing was carried out using tumor tissue. These receptors were collected from a human donor with diffuse large B-cell lymphoma. Both conserved end residues are part of each CDR3. A D gene is named only where the DNA matches it firmly. Rows give clone size only sometimes, using once, few, many, or a class for an expanded clone.

TRBJ2-2	TRBD2	TRBV19	NA	TGTGCCAGTAGGTTCCGTAGCGGGAGGGCCGGGGAGCTGTTTTTT	CASRFRSGRAGELFF
TRBJ1-1	NA	TRBV19	NA	TGTGCCAGTAAGGGGGGGTGGGGATCGGACACTGAAGCTTTCTTT	CASKGGWGSDTEAFF
TRBJ2-1	TRBD2	TRBV19	NA	TGTGCCAGTACCGACCGCTCCGGGACTAGCGGGAGGGCCGACAATGAGCAGTTCTTC	CASTDRSGTSGRADNEQFF
TRBJ2-1	NA	TRBV7-8	NA	TGTGCCAGCAGCAAAAGTGCCGAGGGCGGTGAGCAGTTCTTC	CASSKSAEGGEQFF
TRBJ1-2	NA	TRBV6-5	NA	TGTGCCAGCAGTCGGGACAACTATGGCTACACCTTC	CASSRDNYGYTF
TRBJ2-3	NA	TRBV7-8	few	TGTGCCAGCAGCTTAATACCCGGGAGAAGCACAGATACGCAGTATTTT	CASSLIPGRSTDTQYF
TRBJ2-7	NA	TRBV7-9	once	TGTGCCAGCAGCTTAGGAGGGGTCGTCGAGCAGTACTTC	CASSLGGVVEQYF
TRBJ1-1	NA	TRBV6-5	NA	TGTGCCAGCAGCTATACTACGGGTGAAGCTTTCTTT	CASSYTTGEAFF
TRBJ1-1	NA	TRBV7-2	NA	TGTGCCAGCAGATCCCCCATACAGCCTCGGGACACTGAAGCTTTCTTT	CASRSPIQPRDTEAFF
TRBJ2-7	NA	TRBV19	NA	TGTGCCAGTAGTATTGGGCAGGTAAACGAGCAGTACTTC	CASSIGQVNEQYF
TRBJ1-2	TRBD1	TRBV13	NA	TGTGCCAGCAGCCGGACAGGGGGCGGCAGCTATGGCTACACCTTC	CASSRTGGGSYGYTF
TRBJ1-2	NA	TRBV9	NA	TGTGCCAGCAGCGTAGCTACAGGTTTGGAGGGCTACACCTTC	CASSVATGLEGYTF
TRBJ1-6	NA	TRBV7-2	NA	TGTGCCAGCAGCTTAGACTCGGCGATCAATTCACCCCTCCACTTT	CASSLDSAINSPLHF
TRBJ2-7	NA	TRBV11-2	NA	TGTGCCAGCAGCTTTGGGGGATACCCCTACGAGCAGTACTTC	CASSFGGYPYEQYF
TRBJ1-4	NA	TRBV5-1	NA	TGCGCCAGCAGAGAGAAAGGAACAACTAATGAAAAACTGTTTTTT	CASREKGTTNEKLFF
TRBJ1-3	NA	TRBV27	NA	TGTGCCAGCAGCCCTCAAGCATACGGGTCTGGAAACACCATATATTTT	CASSPQAYGSGNTIYF
TRBJ2-7	TRBD2	TRBV27	NA	TGTGCCAGCAGCCCTACCCCTAGGACTAGCGGGGGGTTCTCCTACGAGCAGTACTTC	CASSPTPRTSGGFSYEQYF
TRBJ1-2	NA	TRBV21-1	few	TGTGCCAGCAGCAAAGCCTCCCCGACAGGGGGCAACTATGGCTACACCTTC	CASSKASPTGGNYGYTF
TRBJ2-1	NA	TRBV13	NA	TGTGCCAGCAGCTTAGGCGTCCTCAATGAACAGTTCTTC	CASSLGVLNEQFF
TRBJ1-2	NA	TRBV18	NA	TGTGCCAGCTCACCTACTACGTATGGCTACACCTTC	CASSPTTYGYTF
TRBJ2-5	NA	TRBV7-9	few	TGTGCCAGCGAAGAGGGGACAGAGACCCAGTACTTC	CASEEGTETQYF
TRBJ2-2	NA	TRBV2	NA	TGTGCCAGCAGTGAATCTGGTCCCGGGGAGCTGTTTTTT	CASSESGPGELFF
TRBJ2-4	NA	TRBV6-1	NA	TGTGCCAGCAGTGAAGATGGCAGCACCCTAGCCAAAAACATTCAGTACTTC	CASSEDGSTLAKNIQYF
TRBJ2-7	TRBD1	TRBV9	NA	TGTGCCAGCAGCCAGACAGGGGGCACGGACGAGCAGTACTTC	CASSQTGGTDEQYF
TRBJ2-1	TRBD2	TRBV7-2	NA	TGTGCCAGCAGCACTAGGCGGGGGTTGGATGAGCAGTTCTTC	CASSTRRGLDEQFF
TRBJ1-2	NA	TRBV4-3	few	TGCGCCAGCAGCCAAGATATGCCACCGGCCTCTGGCTACACCTTC	CASSQDMPPASGYTF
TRBJ2-3	NA	TRBV19	NA	TGTGCCAGTAGTATCGACTACGGTATTTGGCAGTATTTT	CASSIDYGIWQYF
TRBJ2-1	NA	TRBV6-6	NA	TGTGCCAGCAGCAAACTGCCGGCGCCGGGCAATGAGCAGTTCTTC	CASSKLPAPGNEQFF
TRBJ2-7	NA	TRBV5-1	NA	TGCGCCAGCAGCTCAGGAGGGGGGGGAGGCTACGAGCAGTACTTC	CASSSGGGGGYEQYF
TRBJ2-7	TRBD2	TRBV11-2	NA	TGTGCCAGCAGCCAATTTTGGGGGGGACCCTACGAGCAGTACTTC	CASSQFWGGPYEQYF
TRBJ1-5	TRBD1	TRBV6-7	once	TGTGCCAGCAGTTATACGACAGACAGGGCGAGCAATCAGCCCCAGCATTTT	CASSYTTDRASNQPQHF
TRBJ1-3	NA	TRBV10-3	NA	TGTGCCATCAGTGACGCCTTTAACACCATATATTTT	CAISDAFNTIYF
TRBJ2-7	TRBD2	TRBV9	NA	TGTGCCAGCAGCGGGGAGGGCCTACGTTCACCCTCTTACGAGCAGTACTTC	CASSGEGLRSPSYEQYF
TRBJ2-6	TRBD1	TRBV11-3	NA	TGTGCCAGCAGCCCCTCAGACAGGGCGGCTGGGGCCAACGTCCTGACTTTC	CASSPSDRAAGANVLTF
TRBJ2-2	TRBD2	TRBV5-5	NA	TGTGCCAGCAGCCTAGGACTAGCGGGAGTTACCGGGGAGCTGTTTTTT	CASSLGLAGVTGELFF
TRBJ2-3	TRBD2	TRBV5-5	NA	TGTGCCAGCAGCTGGGGACTAGCGGGAGATACGCAGTATTTT	CASSWGLAGDTQYF
TRBJ2-5	TRBD2	TRBV7-9	NA	TGTGCCAGCAGCCCAGGGAGGGATTACCAAGAGACCCAGTACTTC	CASSPGRDYQETQYF
TRBJ1-2	NA	TRBV18	NA	TGTGCCAGCTCACCACCGGGAGGGGTTAACTCCTATGGCTACACCTTC	CASSPPGGVNSYGYTF
TRBJ1-2	NA	TRBV18	NA	TGTGCCAGCTCACCCGGGGACGGCGGTTATGGCTACACCTTC	CASSPGDGGYGYTF
TRBJ2-7	TRBD1	TRBV7-2	NA	TGTGCCAGCAGCCTGAAAGGGACAGGTTCCTACGAGCAGTACTTC	CASSLKGTGSYEQYF
TRBJ1-1	NA	TRBV5-4	NA	TGTGCCAGCAGCTTTACTGCAGGGATCGGCACTGAAGCTTTCTTT	CASSFTAGIGTEAFF
TRBJ2-7	NA	TRBV7-9	NA	TGTGCCAGCAGCGTCACGGGGGCAGCGGGCTACGAGCAGTACTTC	CASSVTGAAGYEQYF
TRBJ1-1	NA	TRBV7-9	NA	TGTGCCAGCCGACGAGGGCTAGACACTGAAGCTTTCTTT	CASRRGLDTEAFF
TRBJ1-6	NA	TRBV6-5	once	TGTGCCAGCAGTCCCCCAGGGGAATCACCCCTCCACTTT	CASSPPGESPLHF
TRBJ2-3	NA	TRBV9	once	TGTGCCAGCAGCACAAGTCCTTCTAGCACAGATACGCAGTATTTT	CASSTSPSSTDTQYF
TRBJ2-5	NA	TRBV7-2	NA	TGTGCCAACAGCTTAGTCGAGGGGTTCGGAGAGACCCAGTACTTC	CANSLVEGFGETQYF
TRBJ2-7	NA	TRBV7-8	NA	TGTTCCGGGGGGACAGGCACCTACGAGCAGTACTTC	CSGGTGTYEQYF
TRBJ2-1	TRBD2	TRBV5-6	NA	TGTGCCAGCACAGGACTAGCTAAGTACAATGAGCAGTTCTTC	CASTGLAKYNEQFF
TRBJ2-7	TRBD1	TRBV10-3	NA	TGTGCCATCAGTGAGTCGCCAGGACAGGGACACCGCTACGAGCAGTACTTC	CAISESPGQGHRYEQYF
TRBJ2-3	NA	TRBV2	NA	TGTGCCAGCAGCACCGGGACGGGACCGAATACGCAGTATTTT	CASSTGTGPNTQYF
TRBJ1-3	NA	TRBV4-1	NA	TGCGCCAGCAGCCTGACCGAGGGAAACACCATATATTTT	CASSLTEGNTIYF
TRBJ2-7	NA	TRBV11-2	NA	TGTGCCAGCAGCTCCCAGGGGCGGGGCTACGAGCAGTACTTC	CASSSQGRGYEQYF
TRBJ1-1	NA	TRBV10-2	NA	TGCGCCAGCAGTGAGTCGCAGGTTGAAGCTTTCTTT	CASSESQVEAFF
TRBJ1-5	NA	TRBV27	NA	TGTGCCAGCAGTTTAGCCCGTAGCAATCAGCCCCAGCATTTT	CASSLARSNQPQHF
TRBJ1-6	NA	TRBV2	NA	TGTGCCAGCACAGGTAGCTCCTATAATTCACCCCTCCACTTT	CASTGSSYNSPLHF
TRBJ1-2	NA	TRBV7-2	NA	TGTGCCAGCAGTTTACCCCACGGGCAGTTTGGCTACACCTTC	CASSLPHGQFGYTF
TRBJ2-5	NA	TRBV18	few	TGTGCCAGCTCACCAACGCGCTCTAGGACCCAGTACTTC	CASSPTRSRTQYF
TRBJ1-1	NA	TRBV29-1	NA	TGCAGCGTTGCCCGGGGGCTTCGGACTGAAGCTTTCTTT	CSVARGLRTEAFF
TRBJ2-3	NA	TRBV9	NA	TGTGCCAGCAGCCCTGCCCCCACTAGCACAGATACGCAGTATTTT	CASSPAPTSTDTQYF